Listed below are T cell receptor beta chains from one sample, sequenced in a study of CD8 T cells in Susac syndrome. Using its own MiXCR run on the immunoSEQ multiplex PCR reads, TCRdb lists one record per CDR3 protein. The sample gives approximately 190,000 distinct CDR3 sequences, approximately 94% of which show up once; about 0.1% is in the top ten. Sequencing was performed on CD4+ T cells from PBMCs. These receptors were obtained from a human donor in good health. Both conserved end residues are part of each CDR3. The D gene is left open where the match is weak.

>TRBJ1-2|NA|TRBV7-9
CASSLLQSGYTF
TGTGCCAGCAGCTTACTACAGAGTGGCTACACCTTC
>TRBJ2-7|NA|TRBV5-4
CASSFPGRGGAEQYF
TGTGCCAGCAGCTTTCCCGGACGGGGCGGGGCCGAGCAGTACTTC
>TRBJ2-3|TRBD1|TRBV6-6
CASSYGTGPRTDTQYF
TGTGCCAGCAGTTACGGGACAGGGCCGAGGACAGATACGCAGTATTTT
>TRBJ1-1|NA|TRBV12-3/TRBV12-4
CASSSRLENTEAFF
TGTGCCAGCAGTTCGAGACTGGAGAACACTGAAGCTTTCTTT
>TRBJ1-1|TRBD1|TRBV20-1
CSARFDRGLTEAFF
TGCAGTGCTAGATTTGACAGGGGGCTCACTGAAGCTTTCTTT
>TRBJ2-5|NA|TRBV7-7
CASSLLTIQETQYF
TGTGCTAGCAGCTTACTTACAATACAAGAGACCCAGTACTTC
>TRBJ2-1|TRBD1|TRBV19
CASSMDRTGGFDEQFF
TGTGCCAGTAGTATGGACCGGACAGGGGGCTTCGATGAGCAGTTCTTC
>TRBJ2-3|TRBD1|TRBV29-1
CSARTGSVTDTQYF
TGCAGCGCGCGGACAGGGTCGGTGACAGATACGCAGTATTTT
>TRBJ2-5|TRBD2|TRBV12-3/TRBV12-4
CASSPGRREETQYF
TGTGCCAGCAGCCCGGGTAGGCGGGAGGAGACCCAGTACTTC
>TRBJ1-3|NA|TRBV28
CASTSEGRPSSENTIYF
TGTGCCAGCACCTCGGAGGGTCGGCCGAGCTCTGAAAACACCATATATTTT
>TRBJ2-3|TRBD1|TRBV2
CASSGGQGSTDTQYF
TGTGCCAGCAGTGGGGGACAGGGGAGCACAGATACGCAGTATTTT
>TRBJ2-5|NA|TRBV7-8
CASSPGERETQYF
TGTGCCAGCAGTCCAGGGGAGCGAGAGACCCAGTACTTC
>TRBJ2-3|NA|TRBV7-3
CASRSQPQASTDTQYF
TGTGCCAGCAGGAGTCAACCGCAGGCCAGCACAGATACGCAGTATTTT
>TRBJ1-2|NA|TRBV5-6
CASSLPEEGGYTF
TGTGCCAGCAGCTTGCCCGAAGAGGGTGGCTACACCTTC
>TRBJ1-1|NA|TRBV7-2
CSSSPLGGVTEAFF
TGTTCCAGCAGCCCTCTGGGGGGGGTAACTGAAGCTTTCTTT
>TRBJ1-6|TRBD1|TRBV3-1
CASSQDLAGGRYVSPLHF
TGTGCCAGCAGCCAAGATTTGGCAGGGGGCAGATATGTTTCACCCCTCCACTTT